Below, 29 T cell receptor beta chains from the same sample are listed, as sequenced in a study of T-cell reconstitution after alpha-beta-depleted transplantation in children. Unique molecular identifiers were incorporated into the prepared TCRbeta library. One entry per CDR3 protein results from TCRdb running MiXCR on the PCR reads. Seen here are 450,000 to 550,000 distinct CDR3 sequences, roughly 11% observed once, and the top ten hold approximately 14%. The material was PBMCs, mostly from graft donor cells, obtained 180 days after TCRalphabeta/CD19-depleted stem cell transplant. The receptors here all came from a female patient aged 2 to 10 who had a stem cell transplant for aplastic anemia, so the T cells may come from the graft donor.

This chain joins TRBV6-1 and TRBJ2-2; 9 bases match TRBD1. Germline CDR1 and CDR2: MNHNS and SASEGT. The CDR3 contains 17 residues. V lost 6 bases, J lost 3 bases, and 11 bases stayed unmatched. CDR3 in DNA: TGTGCCAGCAGGTCCGTCAACAGGGGGCGGGACACCGGGGAGCTGTTTTTT. It yields the protein CASRSVNRGRDTGELFF.

The chain uses TRBV20-1 and TRBJ2-4, with D perhaps matching TRBD1 (5 bases). The V gene lost 5 bases and the J gene lost 2 bases, with 7 bases spanning the gap. Germline V gene lookup returns CDR1 DFQATT and CDR2 SNEGSKA (reference sequence). The CDR3 extends over 12 amino acids. The DNA for the CDR3 is TGCAGTGCTTCAGGGCCCAAAAACATTCAGTACTTC. Translated: CSASGPKNIQYF.

V is TRBV28 and J is TRBJ1-2; 8 bases agree with TRBD1. In germline, CDR1 is MDHEN, CDR2 SYDVKM. V gave up 6 bases and J gave up 7 bases; unmatched junction bases: 4. The CDR3 sequence is 12 residues long. CDR3 protein: CASRRTGSGYTF. CDR3 coding DNA: TGTGCCAGCAGAAGGACAGGGAGTGGCTACACCTTC.

There are a few counts of this clonotype. The gene calls are TRBV10-3 and TRBJ2-1; 9 positions match TRBD1. The J segment lost 7 bases and the V segment lost 6 bases, leaving 4 bases of the junction unmatched. The germline CDR1 and CDR2 sequences are ENHRY and SYGVKD. This CDR3 has 13 residues. The DNA for the CDR3 is TGTGCCATCAGGGGGACAGGGCTAAATGAGCAGTTCTTC. Translation gives CAIRGTGLNEQFF.

The V call is TRBV19, the J call TRBJ2-3; D uncertain. Trimming cost V 5 bases and J 1 base, with 22 bases left between them. This CDR3 spans 18 amino acids. From germline, CDR1 is LNHDA and CDR2 SQIVND (reference sequence). The CDR3, as DNA: TGTGCCAGTAGTTCCTGGACGCGAACGGCCCAATGCACAGATACGCAGTATTTT. Protein sequence: CASSSWTRTAQCTDTQYF.

The chain joins TRBV10-2 to TRBJ2-3; the match to TRBD2 covers 11 bases. CDR1 and CDR2 (germline): WSHSY, SAAADI. J lost 0 bases, V lost 6 bases, and 5 bases had no gene match. The CDR3 consists of 16 residues. The CDR3 here is CASSWTSGPSTDTQYF. DNA of the CDR3: TGCGCCAGCAGCTGGACTAGCGGGCCTAGCACAGATACGCAGTATTTT.

The chain combines TRBV12-3 or TRBV12-4 with TRBJ2-3; 7 nucleotides line up with TRBD2. The CDR3 sequence is 19 residues long. The J segment lost 7 bases and the V segment lost 4 bases, leaving 23 bases of the junction unmatched. CDR3 bases: TGTGCCAGCAGTTCCGCCTTCCCACCTCAGCGGGATGGGGGATATACGCAGTATTTT. Protein: CASSSAFPPQRDGGYTQYF.

This chain joins TRBV12-3 or TRBV12-4 and TRBJ2-1, with D maybe TRBD2 (5 bases). The CDR3 runs 14 residues. V was cut by 7 bases and J by 9 bases, with 19 bases left in between. Here the CDR3 DNA reads TGTGCCAGCACCCCCCTAGAAGTTCGGGGTGAGCAGTTCTTC. Amino acid sequence: CASTPLEVRGEQFF.

The table lists this clonotype with many counts. The V gene is TRBV10-3, the J gene TRBJ1-5; D might be TRBD1 (6 bases). Trimming took 11 bases from V and 2 from J, leaving 25 bases between them. Germline V CDR1 and CDR2: ENHRY, SYGVKD. This CDR3 has 17 amino acids. The CDR3 region has the DNA TGTGCCGCGAGAACAGGGTCAGACATAGCGGGCAATCAGCCCCAGCATTTT. As protein: CAARTGSDIAGNQPQHF.

This clonotype was observed a handful of times. The chain joins TRBV20-1 to TRBJ2-7, with 7 bases matching TRBD2. The CDR3 is 14 residues long. After removal of 3 bases from V and 3 bases from J, the junction contained 8 bases not matched to a gene. In germline, CDR1 is DFQATT, CDR2 SNEGSKA (reference sequence). CDR3 bases: TGCAGTGCTAGCGGACTAGATGGGATCTACGAGCAGTACTTC. This gives the protein CSASGLDGIYEQYF.

The chain recombines TRBV28 with TRBJ1-5; 7 nucleotides agree with TRBD1. The CDR3 contains 15 residues. With V trimmed by 5 bases and J by 2 bases, 6 bases remained unmatched. Germline values: CDR1 MDHEN, CDR2 SYDVKM. The CDR3 bases are TGTGCCAGCAGTGCCCTTGACAGGGGCAATCAGCCCCAGCATTTT. Its protein product is CASSALDRGNQPQHF.

The V and J genes are TRBV7-2 and TRBJ2-5, with D unresolved. The V gene's germline CDR1 is SGHTA and CDR2 FQGNSA. CDR3 length equals 15 residues. V was pared by 5 bases and J by 3 bases, with 16 bases between. The CDR3 DNA reads as TGTGCCAGCAGCGACGCGGTGGGCCGGGAAGAGACCCAGTACTTC. Its protein product is CASSDAVGREETQYF. Drawing the rest from reference TRBV7-2 and TRBJ2-5, the complete variable domain is GAGVSQSPSNKVTEKGKDVELRCDPISGHTALYWYRQSLGQGLEFLIYFQGNSAPDKSGLPSDRFSAERTGGSVSTLTIQRTQQEDSAVYLCASSDAVGREETQYFGPGTRLLVL.

This clonotype was observed a few times. J is TRBJ2-1 and V is TRBV27; D is perhaps TRBD2 (5 bases). The CDR3 is made up of 15 amino acids. Germline CDR1 and CDR2: MNHEY and SMNVEV (reference sequence). V gave up 3 bases and J gave up 8 bases, with 17 bases separating them. The DNA of the CDR3 is TGTGCCAGCAGTTTGCCAGCGGTTGGGTCCGATGAGCAGTTCTTC. Protein: CASSLPAVGSDEQFF.

This clonotype was picked up a small number of times. This chain links TRBV28 with TRBJ2-1, with TRBD2 identical over 7 bases. With V trimmed by 6 bases and J by 4 bases, 9 bases remained unmatched. The CDR3 runs 15 residues. Germline V lookup: CDR1 MDHEN, CDR2 SYDVKM. The CDR3 protein is CASSTRETAYNEQFF. The DNA for the CDR3 is TGTGCCAGCAGCACGCGGGAGACCGCTTACAATGAGCAGTTCTTC.

In this sample, this clonotype turned up a few times. This chain connects TRBV6-1 to TRBJ1-5; TRBD1 is a possible D gene (5 bases). V gave up 7 bases and J gave up 4 bases, with 14 bases separating them. The CDR3 is 14 amino acids. Germline V gives CDR1 MNHNS, CDR2 SASEGT. CDR3 in DNA: TGTGCCAGCACCAGGGTAAGGGGAAATCAGCCCCAGCATTTT. Translation: CASTRVRGNQPQHF.

V usage is TRBV18 and J usage is TRBJ1-5, with D uncertain. Trimming cost V 4 bases and J 6 bases, with 13 bases left between them. CDR1 is KGHSH, CDR2 LQKENI, per germline. CDR3 size: 14 residues. The CDR3 region has the DNA TGTGCCAGCTCACTCCGGCCACAGTCTCAGCCCCAGCATTTT. Its protein product is CASSLRPQSQPQHF.

In its sample, this clonotype was seen a few times. V and J are TRBV11-2 and TRBJ2-1; 8 nucleotides line up with TRBD2. Germline values: CDR1 SGHAT, CDR2 FQNNGV. J gave up 8 bases and V 2 bases, and 17 bases lay outside the gene matches. The CDR3 runs 18 residues. The CDR3 here is CASSLPGAGGTSWDEQFF. CDR3 in DNA: TGTGCCAGCAGCTTACCTGGCGCCGGAGGGACTAGTTGGGATGAGCAGTTCTTC.

This clonotype has just a few counts. The chain recombines TRBV10-3 with TRBJ2-5; no clear D. This CDR3 contains 13 residues. Trimming removed 2 bases from V and 4 bases from J, with 8 bases in between. CDR1 and CDR2 from the germline V gene are ENHRY and SYGVKD. CDR3 residues: CAISERSRETQYF. The CDR3 DNA follows: TGTGCCATCAGTGAGCGGAGCAGAGAGACCCAGTACTTC.

This clonotype occurred a few times. The chain is built from TRBV19 and TRBJ2-3, with 7 positions matching TRBD1. The trim removed 5 bases at V and 0 bases at J, leaving 2 bases unmatched. This CDR3 contains 14 residues. Germline loops: CDR1 LNHDA, CDR2 SQIVND (reference sequence). Here the CDR3 reads CASSLQGSTDTQYF. DNA of the CDR3: TGTGCCAGTAGTCTACAGGGGAGCACAGATACGCAGTATTTT.

The table lists this clonotype with a few counts. The chain combines TRBV7-2 with TRBJ2-3; D perhaps matches TRBD1 (6 bases). CDR1 is SGHTA and CDR2 is FQGNSA in the germline V gene. This CDR3 region has 16 residues. V lost 5 bases and J 4 bases, leaving 19 bases between the germline ends. The CDR3 DNA reads TGTGCCAGCAGCCAGGTCGGGCAGGGGCTCGCAGATACGCAGTATTTT. Encoded protein: CASSQVGQGLADTQYF.

V and J are TRBV9 and TRBJ2-7; D might be TRBD1 (6 bases). From germline, CDR1 is SGDLS and CDR2 YYNGEE. The CDR3 consists of 15 residues. The germline V and J ends were trimmed by 4 bases and 0 bases, with 14 bases remaining between them. CDR3 nucleotides: TGTGCCAGCAGCCCAGGGGCTTCCAGCTCCTACGAGCAGTACGTC. It codes for CASSPGASSSYEQYV.

This clonotype was seen a few times. This rearrangement joins TRBV27 to TRBJ2-7; TRBD2 aligns across 10 bases. V trimming: 3 bases; J trimming: 7 bases; junction bases outside the gene matches: 6. Germline CDR1 reads MNHEY; CDR2 reads SMNVEV (reference sequence). CDR3 length: 14 amino acids. The CDR3 loop is CASSLLAGVGEQYF. CDR3 sequence (DNA): TGTGCCAGCAGTTTGCTAGCGGGAGTTGGTGAGCAGTACTTC.

This clonotype has more than one count but fewer than ten. The chain has TRBV20-1 and TRBJ1-5; a weak D match, TRBD1 (5 bases). Germline values: CDR1 DFQATT, CDR2 SNEGSKA (reference sequence). This CDR3 contains 14 residues. V was trimmed by 3 bases and J by 6 bases, leaving 15 bases between them. CDR3 nucleotides: TGCAGTGCTAGGGGGAATGGGGCCACTCAGCCCCAGCATTTT. Protein: CSARGNGATQPQHF.

The V call is TRBV12-3 or TRBV12-4, the J call TRBJ2-1, with 13 nucleotides matching TRBD2. With 0 bases clipped from V and 9 bases from J, the junction kept 8 bases outside the gene matches. CDR3 length equals 17 residues. CDR3 loop: CASSLALGLAGRREQFF. The CDR3 nucleotides read TGTGCCAGCAGTTTAGCCCTGGGACTAGCGGGACGGCGTGAGCAGTTCTTC.

In its sample, this clonotype was seen a few times. The chain employs TRBV15 and TRBJ1-1; unclear D gene. V gave up 0 bases and J gave up 12 bases, with 14 bases separating them. The V gene's germline CDR1 is LNHNV and CDR2 YYDKDF (reference sequence). The CDR3 covers 13 residues. The CDR3 coding sequence is TGTGCCACCAGCAGAGATGGGAGGGCGTCGACTTTCTTT. This gives the protein CATSRDGRASTFF.

The chain uses TRBV28 and TRBJ2-3; unclear D gene. V dropped 1 base and J dropped 4 bases, with 9 bases sitting between them. CDR1 is MDHEN and CDR2 is SYDVKM in the germline V gene. The length of the CDR3 is 14 residues. The CDR3 nucleotides are TGTGCCAGCAGTTTATTAGCCGGACCAGATACGCAGTATTTT. Residues: CASSLLAGPDTQYF.

This chain links TRBV24-1 with TRBJ2-3, with D uncertain. Germline loops: CDR1 KGHDR, CDR2 SFDVKD. The CDR3 is 13 amino acids. Trimming left V 0 bases short and J 10 bases short, with 10 bases between. CDR3 nucleotide sequence: TGTGCCACCAGTGATTTGCTGGGGAATCCGCAGTATTTT. Amino acids: CATSDLLGNPQYF.

There are a few counts of this clonotype. V and J are TRBV29-1 and TRBJ1-2; 9 bases fit TRBD1. The CDR3 runs 13 residues. V lost 6 bases to trimming and J lost 2 bases; unmatched junction nucleotides: 4. CDR1 is SQVTM, CDR2 ANQGSEA, per germline. The DNA of the CDR3 is TGCAGCGTATGGGACAGGGAGAACTATGGCTACACCTTC. Protein sequence: CSVWDRENYGYTF.

This clonotype showed up just a few times. The CDR3 is CASSAIRGAGTLYEQYV. The DNA of the CDR3 is TGTGCCAGCAGCGCCATTCGGGGAGCGGGGACCCTTTACGAGCAGTACGTC. V is TRBV7-8 and J is TRBJ2-7; 7 positions match TRBD2. The CDR3 loop spans 17 amino acids. V trimming: 5 bases; J trimming: 4 bases; junction bases outside the gene matches: 17. The V gene's germline CDR1 is SGHVS and CDR2 FQNEAQ.